Listed here are 9 T cell receptor beta chains from one sample, sequenced in a study of CD8 T cell repertoires and HIV-1 epitope variants (dated by TCRdb to 2018 to 2020). The library was obtained by the immunoSEQ multiplex PCR assay. TCRdb carries this immuneACCESS record with in-frame sequences only. Its versions omit some clonotypes, under half of them owing to an unresolved V gene in the studies checked, with the rest unexplained. A total of approximately 6,000 clones appear in this sample, under 70% of them only once. The top ten constitute about 45% of the sample. For these receptors, no antigen is known. Sequenced: cultured CD8+ T cells derived from PBMCs. All receptors derive from a male donor with HIV.

The chain is built from TRBV15 and TRBJ2-3, with TRBD2 matching 9 bases. Germline CDR1 LNHNV, CDR2 YYDKDF (reference sequence). The CDR3 spans 16 residues. V was clipped by 5 bases and J by 2 bases; unmatched bases: 8. CDR3 bases: TGTGCCACCAGCTCCTCCCTAGCGGGGCTCACAGATACGCAGTATTTT. This codes for CATSSSLAGLTDTQYF.

CDR3: CASRLTGSSYEQYF. The CDR3 nucleotides read TGTGCCAGCAGACTTACAGGGAGCTCCTACGAGCAGTACTTC. V and J are TRBV7-8 and TRBJ2-7; D is possibly TRBD1 (6 bases). The V end lost 6 bases, the J end lost 0 bases, and 12 bases lay between the germline ends. Germline V gene data show CDR1 as SGHVS and CDR2 as FQNEAQ. This CDR3 is 14 amino acids long.

This clone was seen more than once but under ten times. The rearrangement joins TRBV4-2 to TRBJ2-2, with D perhaps TRBD1 (5 bases). The CDR3 is 16 amino acids. Germline V CDR1 and CDR2: LGHNA, YNFKEQ. The V and J ends lost 0 bases and 0 bases respectively, with 8 bases between them. The CDR3: CASSQDGRANTGELFF. CDR3 in DNA: TGTGCCAGCAGCCAAGATGGCAGGGCGAACACCGGGGAGCTGTTTTTT.

The genes are TRBV10-1 and TRBJ2-7; TRBD2 aligns across 9 bases. Unmatched junction bases numbered 16, after V lost 8 bases and J lost 5 bases. The CDR3 length is 16 residues. The germline CDR1 and CDR2 sequences are WNHNN and SYGVQD (reference sequence). The CDR3: CASGQSRSGRTHEQYF. The CDR3 nucleotides are TGCGCCAGCGGCCAATCTAGGAGCGGGAGGACCCACGAGCAGTACTTC.

The J gene is TRBJ1-1, the V gene TRBV29-1; D gene uncertain. CDR1 SQVTM and CDR2 ANQGSEA come from the germline V gene. The CDR3 runs to 12 residues. V was cut by 0 bases and J by 11 bases, with 13 bases left in between. The CDR3 DNA reads TGCAGCGTTGAAGAGAACGGACGGGCCGCTTTCTTT. Translated, it gives CSVEENGRAAFF.

The J gene is TRBJ2-7, the V gene TRBV27, with D tentatively TRBD2 (5 bases). Germline CDR1 MNHEY, CDR2 SMNVEV (reference sequence). CDR3 length: 14 residues. Trimming cost V 5 bases and J 2 bases, with 13 bases left between them. CDR3 residues: CASSPTSSAYEQYF. In DNA form, the CDR3 reads TGTGCCAGCAGTCCCACTAGTTCCGCCTACGAGCAGTACTTC.

The CDR3 nucleotides are TGTGCCAGCAGCTTTGCCCTCCCCTACGAGCAGTACTTC. This translates into CASSFALPYEQYF. The chain uses TRBV11-2 and TRBJ2-7; D gene unclear. Germline lookup yields CDR1 SGHAT and CDR2 FQNNGV. Trimming stripped 3 bases from V and 2 bases from J, with 8 bases between. The CDR3 contains 13 residues.

The V and J genes are TRBV5-1 and TRBJ2-3; 15 nucleotides agree with TRBD2. This CDR3 region has 19 residues. V gave up 3 bases and J gave up 6 bases; unmatched junction bases: 14. Germline V CDR1 and CDR2: SGHRS, YFSETQ. The CDR3 spells CASSSNPGTSGRSADTQYF. The CDR3 coding sequence is TGCGCCAGCAGCTCAAATCCCGGGACTAGCGGGAGGTCCGCGGATACGCAGTATTTT.

This clone was picked up one time. The V gene is TRBV7-2, the J gene TRBJ2-5; a weak D match, TRBD1 (5 bases). The DNA end lines up better with TRBJ2-7; the J call may be wrong. The germline gives CDR1 SGHTA, CDR2 FQGNSA. The CDR3 covers 14 residues. For the CDR3, the DNA is TGTGCCAGCAGCCTCGTGACAGATTCCGGCGAGCAGTACTTC. This gives the protein CASSLVTDSGEQYF.